The 11 T cell receptor beta chains given below trace back to one sample, sequenced in a study of glioma-infiltrating T cells after dendritic cell vaccination. Profiled with immunoSEQ multiplex PCR; TCRdb holds only in-frame clones, not every one. The sample records some 70,000 clones, roughly 79% being singletons. The sequencing here drew on blood, taken before dendritic cell vaccination. All receptors derive from a human donor with glioblastoma.

This clone was recorded a few times. This chain connects TRBV11-1 to TRBJ2-2; TRBD2 agrees at 13 bases. The CDR3 extends over 17 amino acids. Losses at the gene ends were 5 bases for V and 2 bases for J; bases not matched to a gene: 5. CDR1 and CDR2 (germline): SGHAT, FQDESV (reference sequence). The CDR3 sequence is CASSQLAGGPNTGELFF. In DNA form, the CDR3 reads TGTGCCAGCAGCCAACTAGCGGGGGGGCCCAACACCGGGGAGCTGTTTTTT.

The rearrangement joins TRBV7-2 to TRBJ2-4; D perhaps matches TRBD1 (6 bases). CDR1 and CDR2 from the germline V gene are SGHTA and FQGNSA. CDR3 length: 13 amino acids. V lost 5 bases to trimming and J lost 3 bases, with 8 bases between them. The chain's CDR3 is CASSQGFKNIQYF. Written as DNA, the CDR3 is TGTGCCAGCAGCCAGGGGTTCAAAAACATTCAGTACTTC. Drawing the rest from reference TRBV7-2 and TRBJ2-4, the complete variable domain is GAGVSQSPSNKVTEKGKDVELRCDPISGHTALYWYRQSLGQGLEFLIYFQGNSAPDKSGLPSDRFSAERTGGSVSTLTIQRTQQEDSAVYLCASSQGFKNIQYFGAGTRLSVL.

This sequence joins TRBV18 and TRBJ2-2; D may be TRBD1 (6 bases). CDR3 size: 15 residues. Trimming stripped 3 bases from V and 4 bases from J, with 12 bases between. Germline V gives CDR1 KGHSH, CDR2 LQKENI. CDR3 protein: CASSPEQGRTGELFF. The DNA of the CDR3 is TGTGCCAGCTCACCCGAGCAGGGGCGCACCGGGGAGCTGTTTTTT.

This rearrangement joins TRBV29-1 to TRBJ1-2, with D hard to call. The V gene's germline CDR1 is SQVTM and CDR2 ANQGSEA. This CDR3 contains 11 residues. The ends were cut back, 4 bases at V and 4 bases at J, with 7 bases in the middle. CDR3 sequence (DNA): TGCAGCGTTGGAGGTTCCTATGGCTACACCTTC. This gives the protein CSVGGSYGYTF.

This chain connects TRBV11-2 to TRBJ2-7; TRBD1 aligns across 10 bases. The CDR3 contains 15 residues. Germline V lookup: CDR1 SGHAT, CDR2 FQNNGV. V shed 3 bases, J shed 1 base, and the junction held 3 bases outside the gene matches. The CDR3 is CASSFGTGASYEQYF. In nucleotides, the CDR3 is TGTGCCAGCAGCTTTGGGACAGGGGCATCCTACGAGCAGTACTTC. Full variable domain (remainder filled in from reference TRBV11-2 and TRBJ2-7): EAGVAQSPRYKIIEKRQSVAFWCNPISGHATLYWYQQILGQGPKLLIQFQNNGVVDDSQLPKDRFSAERLKGVDSTLKIQPAKLEDSAVYLCASSFGTGASYEQYFGPGTRLTVT.

V and J are TRBV6-5 and TRBJ1-5; 9 bases are shared with TRBD1. From germline, CDR1 is MNHEY and CDR2 SVGAGI. V was clipped by 4 bases and J by 3 bases; unmatched bases: 4. The CDR3 spans 15 residues. CDR3 nucleotide sequence: TGTGCCAGCAGTTCCGGGGACAGGGACAATCAGCCCCAGCATTTT. Its translation is CASSSGDRDNQPQHF.

The rearrangement joins TRBV13 to TRBJ1-2; the D gene is possibly TRBD1 (5 bases). This CDR3 region has 14 residues. V was shortened by 6 bases and J by 1 base, with 12 bases between the two germline ends. Germline loops: CDR1 PRHDT, CDR2 FYEKMQ (reference sequence). CDR3 in DNA: TGTGCCAGCAGTCGGGGGGACCTTAACTATGGCTACACCTTC. Translation: CASSRGDLNYGYTF.

V and J are TRBV9 and TRBJ2-2, with 12 bases aligning to TRBD2. The CDR3 has 16 residues. V trimming: 4 bases; J trimming: 1 base; junction bases outside the gene matches: 2. CDR1 is SGDLS, CDR2 YYNGEE, per germline. DNA of the CDR3: TGTGCCAGCAGCTCGGGACTAGCGGGGAACACCGGGGAGCTGTTTTTT. Translation gives CASSSGLAGNTGELFF.

DNA of the CDR3: TGTGCCAGTAGTCCCAACACAGGGTGGGCTGAAGCTTTCTTT. This sequence encodes CASSPNTGWAEAFF. The V gene is TRBV19, the J gene TRBJ1-1, with D perhaps matching TRBD1 (6 bases). The ends were cut back, 5 bases at V and 6 bases at J, with 16 bases in the middle. Germline assignment: CDR1 LNHDA and CDR2 SQIVND (reference sequence). The CDR3 spans 14 residues.

This clone came up a few times. The chain links TRBV2 to TRBJ1-1; no firm D call. The V end was cut by 7 bases, the J end by 3 bases, with 15 bases between. The CDR3 contains 14 residues. CDR1 and CDR2 (germline): SNHLY, FYNNEI. The CDR3 DNA reads as TGTGCCAGCACCGAAGAAGCCGGAGACACTGAAGCTTTCTTT. This codes for CASTEEAGDTEAFF.

V gene TRBV6-1 combines with J gene TRBJ1-1; D is unresolved. The CDR3 is made up of 14 amino acids. With 1 base removed from V and 1 base from J, the gap between germline ends came to 7 bases. Germline CDR1 is MNHNS and CDR2 is SASEGT. The CDR3 spells CASSEVRENTEAFF. For the CDR3, the DNA is TGTGCCAGCAGTGAAGTGAGGGAGAACACTGAAGCTTTCTTT.